Detailed here is one T cell receptor beta chain. This clonotype was detected many times. What antigen it recognizes has not been identified. Per-base qualities were not stored, and no clone one base away is much larger. This specimen comes from a study of neurological immune-mediated disorders (dated by TCRdb to the late 2010s). Some background on the complete study: Among the approximately 35 multiple sclerosis patients, relapsing-remitting MS accounted for around 30 and secondary progressive MS accounted for 3. Peripheral blood TCR-beta repertoires from HTLV-I-associated myelopathy (HAM/TSP) patients, multiple sclerosis patients and healthy controls were compared by UMI-based sequencing. Of the 68 subjects in the cohort, approximately 15 were HAM/TSP patients, roughly 35 were multiple sclerosis patients, and 20 were healthy controls. Longitudinal samples, technical triplicates and paired sorted CD4+ and CD8+ T-cell subsets, alongside PBMC samples, were included among the roughly 97 TCR-beta libraries. On the study overall, not on this receptor specifically: No identical CDR3 amino acid sequences were shared among expanded clones across subjects, suggesting private TCR-beta repertoires in all groups. TCR clonal expansion was highest in HAM/TSP patients and lowest in MS patients, with MS patients falling below even healthy controls. The MS cluster showed no association with clinical or MRI features, and the authors stated that larger cohorts are needed. Repertoires from 18 of 34 MS patients were grouped by phylogenetic analysis into a cluster of related CDR3 sequences, suggesting a possible repertoire-level signature.

Libraries from unsorted PBMCs were made from 2 million PBMCs kept in RNAlater at -80 degrees C until RNA extraction. The multiple sclerosis patients were enrolled in a US clinical protocol that evaluated disease progression with magnetic resonance imaging. Peripheral blood underwent Ficoll-Hypaque density gradient centrifugation to isolate PBMCs, which were then cryopreserved in liquid nitrogen. To synthesize cDNA, template-switch 5'RACE was performed with a primer carrying a 10-nucleotide random unique molecular identifier so that each TCR transcript was tagged. Over 190 million TCR-beta sequences, covering 15-18 subjects, were produced in each sequencing run. Total RNA was extracted with the RNeasy kit. The KAPA Real-time Library Amplification kit was used to amplify TCR-beta VDJ regions with primers for the TCR constant region and the 5'RACE anchor. A first PCR added sample indexes and Illumina adaptors, after which a second PCR increased the library yield. The roughly 650 bp TCR product was size-selected on a 2% E-gel SizeSelection system after Ampure bead purification. Before pooling, library quality was assessed on a Bioanalyzer, concentration was determined with Qubit, and library quantification was performed with the Kapa Library Quantification kit. Libraries were sequenced paired-end 2 x 150 bp on an Illumina HiSeq 2500. To increase sequence diversity, about 25-30% phiX was spiked into each library pool. Per the original workflow: The quality-filtered reads were processed with the UMI-based MiGEC pipeline, whose error correction step removed more than 90% of the raw TCR sequences. VDJ genes were aligned to IMGT germline references, and clonotypes were defined by unique CDR3 amino acid sequence plus V-J genes. Clonal expansion, Shannon diversity, and CDR3 relatedness (CalcPairwiseDistances, ClusterSamples) were evaluated with VDJtools, and phylogenetic trees were built with CLCbio workbench. Expanded clones were defined as having at least 8 unique UMIs, based on coefficient-of-variation modelling across technical triplicates. Using fastp at Q25 and MiXCR, TCRdb reprocessed the public reads and kept productive beta chains. Records with the same CDR3 protein are collapsed into one entry carrying the most frequent genes and DNA. The V and J calls shown here were made by TCRdb, not taken from the authors' results. The sample has some 65,000 distinct CDR3 sequences on record, roughly 4% of them singletons. The top ten constitute around 2.6% of the sample.

V loses 7 bases, J loses 0 bases, and the germline ends lie 13 bases apart. The CDR3 covers 15 residues, taking in both the cysteine and the phenylalanine. Here the CDR3 DNA is all that survives: 45 bases in frame from base 1. The receptor's source is a man in his fifties with multiple sclerosis. This receptor chain uses TRBV12-3 or TRBV12-4 and TRBJ2-1; 5 matching bases give a weak D call of TRBD2. Sequencing was performed on PBMCs. The CDR3 protein sequence reads: CASTTRGSSYNEQFF. The nucleotide sequence is given as TGTGCCAGCACCACGAGAGGGAGCTCCTACAATGAGCAGTTCTTC.